The 21 T cell receptor beta chains below all came from one sample that was sequenced in a study of blood T cell repertoires in COVID-19. Measured with immunoSEQ multiplex PCR; TCRdb has only the in-frame clones, and not every one. Found here are fewer than 250,000 clones, almost 85% of them singletons; the top ten hold about 4%. The specimen sequenced was peripheral blood. The origin of the receptors is a man in his fifties with acute or convalescent COVID-19.

Here the CDR3 DNA reads TGCGCCAGCAGCCGATCCTGGGGGGGTTCACCCCTCCACTTT. Protein: CASSRSWGGSPLHF. The chain is built from TRBV4-1 and TRBJ1-6; tentative D call: TRBD1 (5 bases). Trimming left V 4 bases short and J 9 bases short, with 13 bases between. Germline V gene data show CDR1 as MGHRA and CDR2 as YSYEKL. The CDR3 is 14 amino acids.

This chain uses TRBV2 with TRBJ1-1; D gene ambiguous. Germline V CDR1 and CDR2: SNHLY, FYNNEI. The CDR3 has 11 residues. Trimming shortened V by 4 bases and J by 3 bases, and 3 bases separated the two germline ends. The CDR3 sequence: CASSVYTEAFF. The CDR3 bases are TGTGCCAGCAGTGTATACACTGAAGCTTTCTTT.

About this clone itself: Given a much more abundant clone one base away, this may be a read error. The V gene is TRBV30, the J gene TRBJ1-5; 7 nucleotides agree with TRBD1. Germline V gives CDR1 GTSNPN, CDR2 SVGIG (reference sequence). The CDR3 contains 13 residues. Losses at the gene ends were 5 bases for V and 0 bases for J; bases not matched to a gene: 1. The CDR3 region has the DNA TGTGCCTGGGACAGGGATAGCAATCAGCCCCAGCATTTT. Amino acid sequence: CAWDRDSNQPQHF. Complete variable domain (other parts from reference TRBV30 and TRBJ1-5): SQTIHQWPATLVQPVGSPLSLECTVEGTSNPNLYWYRQAAGRGLQLLFYSVGIGQISSEVPQNLSASRPQDRQFILSSKKLLLSDSGFYLCAWDRDSNQPQHFGDGTRLSIL.

This clone was observed a few times. The chain carries TRBV11-3 and TRBJ1-6; 11 positions agree with TRBD1. CDR3 length: 14 amino acids. Looked up from germline, CDR1 is SGHNT and CDR2 is YENEEA. The junction had 3 bases not matched to a gene; V was cut back by 5 bases and J by 9 bases. The CDR3 reads CASSGDRGFSPLHF. In DNA, the CDR3 is TGTGCCAGCAGCGGGGACAGGGGGTTTTCACCCCTCCACTTT.

The chain employs TRBV14 and TRBJ2-4; 9 bases are a match to TRBD2. Per germline, CDR1 SGHDN and CDR2 FVKESK. The length of the CDR3 is 14 residues. Germline trimming cut 1 base from V and 8 bases from J; bases unmatched to any gene: 3. CDR3 amino acids: CASSQVGTSHIQYF. The CDR3 nucleotides read TGTGCCAGCAGCCAAGTCGGGACTAGCCACATTCAGTACTTC.

The rearrangement joins TRBV6-5 to TRBJ2-2, with 7 bases identical to TRBD1. The germline V gene encodes CDR1 MNHEY and CDR2 SVGAGI. The CDR3 extends over 15 amino acids. Unmatched junction bases numbered 9, after V lost 6 bases and J lost 5 bases. The CDR3 DNA reads TGTGCCAGCAGGAAACAGGGGCCAGTGACCGGGGAGCTGTTTTTT. The encoded protein is CASRKQGPVTGELFF.

This sequence joins TRBV5-1 and TRBJ1-2; 12 positions agree with TRBD1. The CDR3 sequence is 17 residues long. Germline V gives CDR1 SGHRS, CDR2 YFSETQ. J lost 5 bases, V lost 4 bases, and 12 bases had no gene match. The CDR3 sequence: CASSVVTRDRGQYGYTF. The CDR3, as DNA: TGCGCCAGCAGCGTTGTGACCCGGGACAGGGGGCAGTATGGCTACACCTTC.

This chain connects TRBV5-1 to TRBJ2-7; the D is unclear. Germline assignment: CDR1 SGHRS and CDR2 YFSETQ. Between the trimmed V and J ends, which lost 0 bases and 7 bases, there was a span of 8 bases. The CDR3 consists of 12 residues. The CDR3 DNA reads TGCGCCAGCAGCTTGGTGTCGGGTGAGCAGTACTTC. It is translated as CASSLVSGEQYF.

This chain links TRBV5-1 with TRBJ1-1; the D gene is possibly TRBD1 (5 bases). The CDR3 is 14 residues long. V lost 7 bases and J lost 2, with 15 bases in between. Germline-derived CDR1 and CDR2 are SGHRS and YFSETQ. The CDR3 DNA reads as TGCGCCAGCTTTGAACAGCAGGGTAACACTGAAGCTTTCTTT. It translates to CASFEQQGNTEAFF.

The CDR3 sequence is CASIVGKKAAGYTF. The CDR3 DNA follows: TGTGCCAGCATTGTGGGCAAAAAGGCAGCTGGCTACACCTTC. This chain joins TRBV2 and TRBJ1-2, with D uncertain. The V and J ends lost 7 bases and 7 bases respectively, with 19 bases between them. The CDR3 consists of 14 residues. Germline loops: CDR1 SNHLY, CDR2 FYNNEI.

The rearrangement uses TRBV25-1 and TRBJ1-4; tentatively, D is TRBD1 (6 bases). V was clipped by 3 bases and J by 3 bases, with 11 bases between them. This CDR3 is built from 15 residues. CDR1 is MGHDK and CDR2 is SYGVNS in the germline V gene. DNA of the CDR3: TGTGCCAGCAGTGAGATTGACAGGTCTAATGAAAAACTGTTTTTT. It translates to CASSEIDRSNEKLFF.

This chain uses TRBV7-2 with TRBJ1-6, with D perhaps TRBD1 (6 bases). V lost 3 bases to trimming and J lost 8 bases, with 11 bases between them. The CDR3 has 14 residues. In germline, CDR1 is SGHTA, CDR2 FQGNSA. The CDR3, as DNA: TGTGCCAGCAGCTTGGGGGACAAACATTCACCCCTCCACTTT. Translating it yields CASSLGDKHSPLHF.

The chain employs TRBV5-4 and TRBJ2-5; 9 bases align to TRBD1. The CDR3 runs 15 residues. Unmatched junction bases numbered 4, after V lost 1 base and J lost 3 bases. CDR1 and CDR2 from the germline V gene are SGHNT and YYREEE (reference sequence). This CDR3 reads CASSLSGTGKETQYF. The CDR3 nucleotides are TGTGCCAGCAGCTTGTCTGGGACAGGGAAAGAGACCCAGTACTTC.

This sequence joins TRBV4-2 and TRBJ2-1; 8 bases match TRBD1. The junction had 11 bases not matched to a gene; V was cut back by 6 bases and J by 4 bases. Germline lookup yields CDR1 LGHNA and CDR2 YNFKEQ. This CDR3 spans 16 amino acids. The CDR3 spells CASRQLIDRGYNEQFF. The DNA for the CDR3 is TGTGCCAGCAGACAACTCATCGACAGGGGATACAATGAGCAGTTCTTC.

V and J are TRBV25-1 and TRBJ1-5; D not certain. Trimming removed 8 bases from V and 3 bases from J, with 23 bases in between. CDR1 MGHDK and CDR2 SYGVNS come from the germline V gene. This CDR3 has 17 amino acids. CDR3 nucleotide sequence: TGTGCCAGCCACCCTCCTGGGAGACATCCTAACAATCAGCCCCAGCATTTT. Its translation: CASHPPGRHPNNQPQHF.

There are a few counts of this clone. J is TRBJ2-1 and V is TRBV18, with D possibly being TRBD2 (7 bases). CDR1 is KGHSH and CDR2 is LQKENI in the germline V gene. The CDR3 totals 15 residues. V shed 3 bases and J shed 4 bases, with 13 bases lying between them. CDR3 bases: TGTGCCAGCTCACCGGGGGGGGGCCAGTACAATGAGCAGTTCTTC. Its translation: CASSPGGGQYNEQFF. The full variable domain, its missing parts supplied by reference TRBV18 and TRBJ2-1, is NAGVMQNPRHLVRRRGQEARLRCSPMKGHSHVYWYRQLPEEGLKFMVYLQKENIIDESGMPKERFSAEFPKEGPSILRIQQVVRGDSAAYFCASSPGGGQYNEQFFGPGTRLTVL.

The CDR3 spells CASSHREDRGFDTIYF. The CDR3 nucleotides read TGCGCCAGCAGCCACCGAGAGGACAGGGGTTTTGACACCATATATTTT. The V call is TRBV4-1, the J call TRBJ1-3, with TRBD1 identical over 9 bases. The V segment lost 3 bases and the J segment 8 bases; nucleotides outside the gene matches: 11. CDR1 MGHRA and CDR2 YSYEKL come from the germline V gene. This CDR3 region has 16 residues.

In this sample, this clone turned up once. The rearrangement links TRBV18 to TRBJ2-7; 7 bases fit TRBD1. The J segment lost 2 bases and the V segment lost 3 bases, leaving 4 bases of the junction unmatched. CDR1 is KGHSH and CDR2 is LQKENI in the germline V gene. The CDR3 extends over 14 amino acids. CDR3 sequence reads: CASSPGQPPYEQYF. The CDR3 bases are TGTGCCAGCTCACCGGGACAGCCTCCCTACGAGCAGTACTTC.

J is TRBJ1-5 and V is TRBV2; D unresolved. V lost 4 bases and J lost 5, with 12 bases in between. In germline, CDR1 is SNHLY, CDR2 FYNNEI. The CDR3 length is 14 residues. The CDR3 region has the DNA TGTGCCAGCAGTGTCAGGTCGGGATATCAGCCCCAGCATTTT. It specifies CASSVRSGYQPQHF.

The chain employs TRBV21-1 and TRBJ2-7; TRBD2 is the table's D call and was not checked against the DNA. TRBV21-1 is termed a pseudogene. This CDR3 has 17 amino acids. The CDR3 protein is CAIRTSILAGSSYEQYF. The CDR3 nucleotides read TGTGCCATCCGGACCTCAATACTAGCGGGAAGCTCCTACGAGCAGTACTTC.

The chain combines TRBV18 with TRBJ2-7, with 7 bases fitting TRBD2. V gave up 0 bases and J gave up 4 bases; unmatched junction bases: 12. This CDR3 is built from 17 residues. The germline CDR1 and CDR2 sequences are KGHSH and LQKENI. CDR3 in amino acids: CASSPPGKRGDLYEQYF. In nucleotides, the CDR3 is TGTGCCAGCTCACCACCCGGTAAGCGGGGCGATCTATACGAGCAGTACTTC.